Listed below are T cell receptor beta chains from one sample, sequenced in a study of T cell changes during pregnancy in multiple sclerosis. Data came from immunoSEQ multiplex PCR; TCRdb stores just in-frame clones and leaves some out. The data show tens of thousands of clones, about nine tenths seen once. The source material was CD8+ T cells from peripheral blood mononuclear cells, sampled in the first trimester of pregnancy. The receptor source for this set is a female donor with multiple sclerosis, enrolled in a pregnancy study. Both conserved end residues are part of each CDR3. The D gene is left open where the match is weak. Expanded clones get a size class; other rows say once, few or many, or leave the size out.

TRBV29-1	TRBJ2-7	.	few	TGCAGCGTGGGGCAATGGGCCCCGACCTACGAGCAGTACTTC	CSVGQWAPTYEQYF
TRBV9	TRBJ1-1	TRBD1	.	TGTGCCAGCAGCTTACAGGGGGGGTTGAGCACTGAAGCTTTCTTT	CASSLQGGLSTEAFF
TRBV2	TRBJ2-7	.	.	TGTGCCAGCAGTGAAGCCCACAGGGAAGTATACGAGCAGTACTTC	CASSEAHREVYEQYF
TRBV13	TRBJ2-1	.	.	TGTGCCAGCAGCTTAGGGCAGGGTAATGAGCAGTTCTTC	CASSLGQGNEQFF
TRBV28	TRBJ2-3	TRBD2	.	TGTGCCAGCAGTTCTTCCCGGGACTATTACACAGATACGCAGTATTTT	CASSSSRDYYTDTQYF
TRBV27	TRBJ2-5	TRBD1	.	TGTGCCAGCAGTTCCCTGACAGGGGGCCAAGAGACCCAGTACTTC	CASSSLTGGQETQYF
TRBV19	TRBJ2-3	TRBD2	.	TGTGCCAGTAGTAACGAGGGGACTAGCGGGAGTGGGTACACAGATACGCAGTATTTT	CASSNEGTSGSGYTDTQYF
TRBV5-6	TRBJ2-7	TRBD1	.	TGTGCCAGCAGTCCTAATCAGGGGGCCGATATCGAGCAGTACTTC	CASSPNQGADIEQYF
TRBV7-9	TRBJ2-7	.	.	TGTGCCAGCAGCTTAAGTACAGGGTACTACGAGCAGTACTTC	CASSLSTGYYEQYF
TRBV11-2	TRBJ2-5	TRBD1	.	TGTGCCAGCAGCGTTAGCGACAGGGTCATTTCTGGAATAGAGACCCAGTACTTC	CASSVSDRVISGIETQYF
TRBV28	TRBJ2-7	TRBD2	.	TGTGCCAGCAGGGGGGGACTAGCGGAGATCTACGAGCAGTACTTC	CASRGGLAEIYEQYF
TRBV7-9	TRBJ2-5	.	.	TGTGCCAGCAGCTTAATCCTAGGCCCTCAAGAGACCCAGTACTTC	CASSLILGPQETQYF
TRBV5-3	TRBJ1-3	.	.	TGTGCCAGAAGCGAAGCCCCAAAAGCTGTAACTGGAAACACCATATATTTT	CARSEAPKAVTGNTIYF
TRBV19	TRBJ2-1	TRBD2	.	TGTGCCAGTAGCCCACTAGCGGGAGGAGTGAATGAGCAGTTCTTC	CASSPLAGGVNEQFF
TRBV6-1	TRBJ1-5	.	few	TGTGCCAGCAGTGAAGTGACAGAGCAATATCAGCCCCAGCATTTT	CASSEVTEQYQPQHF
TRBV27	TRBJ1-3	.	once	TGTGCCAGCAGTTTGGAGGGTTCCGGAAACACCATATATTTT	CASSLEGSGNTIYF
TRBV27	TRBJ2-5	TRBD1	.	TGTGCCAGCAGTTCGGACAGGGTGGAGACCCAGTACTTC	CASSSDRVETQYF
TRBV11-2	TRBJ2-7	TRBD1	.	TGTGCCAGCTCCCGGGACAGGGGCTACGAGCAGTACTTC	CASSRDRGYEQYF
TRBV10-1	TRBJ2-5	TRBD2	once	TGCGCCAGCAGTGAAGGAGGAAGGACTAGCGGGAGTACTGGGGAGACCCAGTACTTC	CASSEGGRTSGSTGETQYF